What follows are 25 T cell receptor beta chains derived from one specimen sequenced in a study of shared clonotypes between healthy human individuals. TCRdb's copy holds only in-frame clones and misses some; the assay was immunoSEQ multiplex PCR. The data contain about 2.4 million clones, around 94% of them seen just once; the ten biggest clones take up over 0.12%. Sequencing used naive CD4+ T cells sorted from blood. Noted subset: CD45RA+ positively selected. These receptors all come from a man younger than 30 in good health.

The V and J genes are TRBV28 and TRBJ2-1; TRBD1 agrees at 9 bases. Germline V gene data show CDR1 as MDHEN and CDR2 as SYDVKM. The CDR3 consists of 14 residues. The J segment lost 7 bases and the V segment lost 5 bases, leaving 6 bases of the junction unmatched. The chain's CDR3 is CASSRPGTGNEQFF. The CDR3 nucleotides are TGTGCCAGCAGTCGTCCCGGGACAGGGAATGAGCAGTTCTTC.

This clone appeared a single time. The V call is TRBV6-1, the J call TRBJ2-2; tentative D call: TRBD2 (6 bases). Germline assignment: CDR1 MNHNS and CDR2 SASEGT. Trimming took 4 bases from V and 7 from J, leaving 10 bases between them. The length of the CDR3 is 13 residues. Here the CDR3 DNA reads TGTGCCAGCAGTGCCAGGGAGGTCGGGGAGCTGTTTTTT. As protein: CASSAREVGELFF.

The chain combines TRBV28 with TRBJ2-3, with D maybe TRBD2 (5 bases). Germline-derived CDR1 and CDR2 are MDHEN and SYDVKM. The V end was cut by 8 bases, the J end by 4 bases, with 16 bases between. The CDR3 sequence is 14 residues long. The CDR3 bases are TGTGCCAGCGATGGAGGCCTAGCCGCAGATACGCAGTATTTT. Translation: CASDGGLAADTQYF.

The CDR3 nucleotides read TGTGCCAGCAGCTTAGACAGAGGAAGCTCCTACGAGCAGTACTTC. It specifies CASSLDRGSSYEQYF. The genes are TRBV7-2 and TRBJ2-5; D is unresolved. The J call is in doubt because the DNA end fits TRBJ2-7 better. CDR1 is SGHTA and CDR2 is FQGNSA in the germline V gene. The CDR3 has 15 amino acids.

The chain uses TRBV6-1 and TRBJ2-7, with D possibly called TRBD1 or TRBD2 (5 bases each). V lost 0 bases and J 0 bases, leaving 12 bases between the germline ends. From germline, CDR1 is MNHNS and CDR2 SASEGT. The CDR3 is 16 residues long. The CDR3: CASSEAWGSSSYEQYF. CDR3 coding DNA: TGTGCCAGCAGTGAAGCGTGGGGGTCTAGCTCCTACGAGCAGTACTTC.

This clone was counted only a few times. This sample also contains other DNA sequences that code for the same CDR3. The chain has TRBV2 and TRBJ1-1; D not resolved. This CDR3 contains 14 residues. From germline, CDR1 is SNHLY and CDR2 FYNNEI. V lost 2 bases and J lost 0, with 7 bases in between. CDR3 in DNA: TGTGCCAGCAGTGAACAGGTTATGAACACTGAAGCTTTCTTT. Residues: CASSEQVMNTEAFF.

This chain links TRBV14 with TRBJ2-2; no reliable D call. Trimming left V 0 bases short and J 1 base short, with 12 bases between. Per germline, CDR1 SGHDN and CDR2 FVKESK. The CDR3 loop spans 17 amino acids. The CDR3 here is CASSQEVRQLNTGELFF. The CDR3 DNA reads TGTGCCAGCAGCCAAGAGGTACGGCAGCTGAACACCGGGGAGCTGTTTTTT. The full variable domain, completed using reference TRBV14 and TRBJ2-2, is EAGVTQFPSHSVIEKGQTVTLRCDPISGHDNLYWYRRVMGKEIKFLLHFVKESKQDESGMPNNRFLAERTGGTYSTLKVQPAELEDSGVYFCASSQEVRQLNTGELFFGEGSRLTVL.

This CDR3 reads CASSRRDSTYEQYF. The CDR3 DNA reads as TGTGCCAGCAGCCGCCGGGACAGCACCTACGAGCAGTACTTC. The genes are TRBV6-4 and TRBJ2-7; TRBD1 matches 7 bases. The germline V gene encodes CDR1 MRHNA and CDR2 SNTAGT. The CDR3 extends over 14 amino acids. V dropped 6 bases and J dropped 2; count of bases not matched to a gene: 7.

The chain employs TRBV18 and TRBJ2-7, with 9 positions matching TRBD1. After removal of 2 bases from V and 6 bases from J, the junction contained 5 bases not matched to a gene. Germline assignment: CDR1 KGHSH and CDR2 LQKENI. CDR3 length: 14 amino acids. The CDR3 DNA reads TGTGCCAGCTCACCATACGGACAGGGGAGCGAGCAGTACTTC. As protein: CASSPYGQGSEQYF. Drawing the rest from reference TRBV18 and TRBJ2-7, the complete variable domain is NAGVMQNPRHLVRRRGQEARLRCSPMKGHSHVYWYRQLPEEGLKFMVYLQKENIIDESGMPKERFSAEFPKEGPSILRIQQVVRGDSAAYFCASSPYGQGSEQYFGPGTRLTVT.

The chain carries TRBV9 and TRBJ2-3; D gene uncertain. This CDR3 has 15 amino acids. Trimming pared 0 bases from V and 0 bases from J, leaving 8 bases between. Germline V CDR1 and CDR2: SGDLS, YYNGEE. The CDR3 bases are TGTGCCAGCAGCGTAGGGGTATATAGCACAGATACGCAGTATTTT. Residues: CASSVGVYSTDTQYF.

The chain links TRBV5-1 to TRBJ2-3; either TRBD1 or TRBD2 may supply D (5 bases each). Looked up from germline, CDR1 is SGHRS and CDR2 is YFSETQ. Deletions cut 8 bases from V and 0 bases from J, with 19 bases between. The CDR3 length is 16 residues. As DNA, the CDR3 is TGCGCCAGTCAAAAGATGGGGGATTACAGCACAGATACGCAGTATTTT. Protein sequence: CASQKMGDYSTDTQYF.

The CDR3 loop is CASSTRGPTNEKLFF. In DNA form, the CDR3 reads TGTGCCAGCAGCACCCGGGGACCTACTAATGAAAAACTGTTTTTT. V and J are TRBV11-1 and TRBJ1-4; possible D gene TRBD1, 5 bases. This CDR3 is built from 15 residues. The germline V and J ends were trimmed by 5 bases and 2 bases, with 12 bases remaining between them. Germline loops: CDR1 SGHAT, CDR2 FQDESV (reference sequence).

The CDR3 here is CASLEPRGVGNQPQHF. The CDR3 coding sequence is TGTGCCAGCTTGGAACCCAGGGGCGTCGGCAATCAGCCCCAGCATTTT. The chain combines TRBV5-8 with TRBJ1-5; a weak D match, TRBD1 (6 bases). V lost 7 bases and J lost 2, with 19 bases in between. Germline CDR1 reads SGHTS; CDR2 reads YDEGEE. The CDR3 loop spans 16 amino acids.

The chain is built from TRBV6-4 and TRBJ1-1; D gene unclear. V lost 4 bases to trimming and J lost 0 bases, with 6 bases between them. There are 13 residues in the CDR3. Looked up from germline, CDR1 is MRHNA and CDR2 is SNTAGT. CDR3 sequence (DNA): TGTGCCAGCAGTGTTGACTTGAACACTGAAGCTTTCTTT. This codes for CASSVDLNTEAFF.

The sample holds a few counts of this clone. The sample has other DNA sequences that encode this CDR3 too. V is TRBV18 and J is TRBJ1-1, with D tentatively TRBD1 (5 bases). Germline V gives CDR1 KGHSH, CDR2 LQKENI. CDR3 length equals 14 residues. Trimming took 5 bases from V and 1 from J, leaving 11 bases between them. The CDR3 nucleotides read TGTGCCAGCTCATTACGGCAGGGGAACACTGAAGCTTTCTTT. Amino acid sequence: CASSLRQGNTEAFF.

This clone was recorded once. The CDR3 nucleotides read TGTGCCAGCTCACCAAGCCAGGGGGCGAGTTATGGCTACACCTTC. This translates into CASSPSQGASYGYTF. The chain employs TRBV18 and TRBJ1-2; 8 nucleotides agree with TRBD1. Germline V gene lookup returns CDR1 KGHSH and CDR2 LQKENI. V gave up 2 bases and J gave up 5 bases; unmatched junction bases: 7. This CDR3 comprises 15 residues.

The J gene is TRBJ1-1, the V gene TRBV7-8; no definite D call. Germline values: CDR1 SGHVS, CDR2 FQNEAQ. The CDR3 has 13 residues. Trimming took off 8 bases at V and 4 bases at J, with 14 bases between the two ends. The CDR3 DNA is TGTGCCAGCCGGAAGCAGGCCCGCACTGAAGCTTTCTTT. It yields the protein CASRKQARTEAFF.

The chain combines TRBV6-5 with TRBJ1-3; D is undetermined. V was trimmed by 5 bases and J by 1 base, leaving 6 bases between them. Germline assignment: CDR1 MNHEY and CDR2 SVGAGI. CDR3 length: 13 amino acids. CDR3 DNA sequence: TGTGCCAGCAGTGACCAGTCTGGAAACACCATATATTTT. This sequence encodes CASSDQSGNTIYF.

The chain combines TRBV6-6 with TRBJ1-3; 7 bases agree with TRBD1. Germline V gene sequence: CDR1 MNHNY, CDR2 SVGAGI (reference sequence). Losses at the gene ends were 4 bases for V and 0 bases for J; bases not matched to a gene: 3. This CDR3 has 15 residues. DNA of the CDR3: TGTGCCAGCAGTTTGCGACAGGGCTCTGGAAACACCATATATTTT. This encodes CASSLRQGSGNTIYF.

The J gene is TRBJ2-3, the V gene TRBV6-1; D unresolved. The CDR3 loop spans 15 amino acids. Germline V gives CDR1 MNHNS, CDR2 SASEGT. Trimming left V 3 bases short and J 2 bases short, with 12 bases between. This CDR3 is CASSDWVGNTDTQYF. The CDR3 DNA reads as TGTGCCAGCAGTGATTGGGTGGGCAACACAGATACGCAGTATTTT.

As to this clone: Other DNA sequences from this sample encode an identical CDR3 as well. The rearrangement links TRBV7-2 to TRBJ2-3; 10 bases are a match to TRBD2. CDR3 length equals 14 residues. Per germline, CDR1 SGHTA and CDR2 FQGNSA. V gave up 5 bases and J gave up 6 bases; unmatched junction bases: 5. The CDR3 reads CASSLGLAADTQYF. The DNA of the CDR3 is TGTGCCAGCAGCCTTGGACTAGCGGCCGATACGCAGTATTTT.

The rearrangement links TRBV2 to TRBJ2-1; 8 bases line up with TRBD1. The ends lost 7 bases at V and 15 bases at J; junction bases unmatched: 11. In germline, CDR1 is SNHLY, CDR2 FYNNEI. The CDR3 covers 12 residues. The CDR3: CASTGQGVFRFF. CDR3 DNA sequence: TGTGCCAGCACAGGACAGGGAGTATTTCGGTTCTTC.

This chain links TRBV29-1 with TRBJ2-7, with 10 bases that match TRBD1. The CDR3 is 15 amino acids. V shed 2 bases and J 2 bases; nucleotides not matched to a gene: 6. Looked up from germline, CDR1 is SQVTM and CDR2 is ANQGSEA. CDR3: CSVEWRTGGTYEQYF. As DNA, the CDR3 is TGCAGCGTTGAATGGCGGACAGGGGGTACCTACGAGCAGTACTTC.

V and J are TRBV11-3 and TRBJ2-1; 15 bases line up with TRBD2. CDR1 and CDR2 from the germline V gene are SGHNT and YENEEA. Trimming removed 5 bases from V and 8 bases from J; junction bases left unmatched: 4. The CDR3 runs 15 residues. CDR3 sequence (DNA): TGTGCCAGCAGCGCAGGACTAGCGGGGGGGCATGAGCAGTTCTTC. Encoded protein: CASSAGLAGGHEQFF.

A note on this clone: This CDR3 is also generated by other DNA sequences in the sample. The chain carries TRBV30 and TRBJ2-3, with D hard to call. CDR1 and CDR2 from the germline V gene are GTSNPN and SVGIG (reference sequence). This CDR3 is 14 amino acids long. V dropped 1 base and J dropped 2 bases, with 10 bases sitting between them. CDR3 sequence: CAWSGSLSTDTQYF. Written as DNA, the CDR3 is TGTGCCTGGAGTGGCAGCCTATCCACAGATACGCAGTATTTT. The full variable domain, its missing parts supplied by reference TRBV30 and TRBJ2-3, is SQTIHQWPATLVQPVGSPLSLECTVEGTSNPNLYWYRQAAGRGLQLLFYSVGIGQISSEVPQNLSASRPQDRQFILSSKKLLLSDSGFYLCAWSGSLSTDTQYFGPGTRLTVL.